This T cell receptor (beta chain) was recorded in a study of cytomegalovirus exposure and HLA in healthy donors. Study observations and caveats: The study listed approximately 160 cytomegalovirus-associated TCR beta chains. Most sequenced TCRs were rare (though some public TCRs occurred in many donors).

Separate from the 666-subject first cohort, the 120-subject validation cohort was the one that the donors belonged to. Assay: immunoSEQ multiplex PCR; the TCRdb copy retains only in-frame clones and omits some. The profile covers tens of thousands of clones, with approximately 93% appearing a single time and about 0.61% taken by the ten largest. In the case of this clone: The antigen is unknown.

This CDR3 contains 16 residues. V lost 1 base, J lost 5 bases, and 8 bases stayed unmatched. Germline lookup yields CDR1 KGHSH and CDR2 LQKENI. The sample comprised PBMCs. This sequence joins TRBV18 and TRBJ2-7, with 10 bases aligning to TRBD2. The TCR comes from a man aged 18 to 29 in good health and CMV-seronegative. The CDR3 bases are TGTGCCAGCTCACCACGGGCTAGCGGGGGTGTTGACGAGCAGTACTTC. Encoded protein: CASSPRASGGVDEQYF.